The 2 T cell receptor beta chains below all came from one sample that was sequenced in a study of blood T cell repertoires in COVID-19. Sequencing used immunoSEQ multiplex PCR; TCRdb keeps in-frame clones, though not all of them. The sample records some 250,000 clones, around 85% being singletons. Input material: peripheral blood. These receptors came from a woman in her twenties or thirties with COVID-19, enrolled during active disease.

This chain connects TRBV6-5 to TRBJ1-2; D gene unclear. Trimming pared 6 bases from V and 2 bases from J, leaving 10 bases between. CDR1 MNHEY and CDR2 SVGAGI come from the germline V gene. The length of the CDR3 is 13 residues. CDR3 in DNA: TGTGCCAGCAGACCTAGTAGAAACTATGGCTACACCTTC. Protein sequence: CASRPSRNYGYTF.

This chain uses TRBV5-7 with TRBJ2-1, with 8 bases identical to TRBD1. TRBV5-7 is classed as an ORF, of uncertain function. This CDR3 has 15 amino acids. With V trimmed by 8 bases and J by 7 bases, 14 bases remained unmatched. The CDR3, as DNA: TGTGCCAGGCGCGAGGGGGCAGGGGGCAGAAATGAGCAGTTCTTC. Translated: CARREGAGGRNEQFF.